The rows below give T cell receptor beta chains drawn from one sample of a study of OX40 agonist ivuxolimab in advanced cancers. The method was immunoSEQ multiplex PCR; TCRdb's version includes in-frame clones alone and lacks a portion of them. The sample records 35,000 to 50,000 clones, around nine tenths being singletons. The specimen was CD4+ or CD8+ T cells sorted from blood, collected in a trial of the OX40 agonist ivuxolimab. These TCRs come from an adult with an advanced solid tumor such as melanoma, head and neck, liver or kidney cancer. Each CDR3 is given with its conserved first and last residue. A D gene is named only where the DNA matches it firmly. Not all rows give a size; the values are once, few, many and, for expanded clones, a class.

abundance	j_gene	v_gene	d_gene	CDR3aa	CDR3nt
.	TRBJ2-7	TRBV18	.	CASSPGPKTSSGSF	TGTGCCAGCTCACCGGGGCCCAAGACTAGTTCCGGATCCTTC
.	TRBJ2-7	TRBV5-4	.	CASSHSPTYEQYF	TGTGCCAGCAGCCACTCTCCCACCTACGAGCAGTACTTC
.	TRBJ1-1	TRBV25-1	.	CASRTEAFF	TGTGCCAGCCGGACTGAAGCTTTCTTT
.	TRBJ1-1	TRBV27	.	CASSLSRGANTEAFF	TGTGCCAGCAGTTTGAGCCGGGGGGCGAACACTGAAGCTTTCTTT
.	TRBJ2-2	TRBV7-3	.	CASSLGHSNTGELFF	TGTGCCAGCAGCCTTGGACACTCGAACACCGGGGAGCTGTTTTTT
once	TRBJ2-7	TRBV6-1	.	CASSEFYEQYF	TGTGCCAGCAGTGAATTCTACGAGCAGTACTTC
once	TRBJ2-1	TRBV7-9	TRBD2	CASSPGTSLDEQFF	TGTGCCAGCAGCCCCGGGACTAGCCTTGATGAGCAGTTCTTC
.	TRBJ1-1	TRBV29-1	.	CSVVHPGGGQNTEAFF	TGCAGCGTTGTACATCCGGGCGGGGGACAGAACACTGAAGCTTTCTTT
.	TRBJ2-7	TRBV7-8	.	CASSLQGGYYEQYF	TGTGCCAGCAGCCTACAGGGGGGGTACTACGAGCAGTACTTC
.	TRBJ2-7	TRBV12-5	TRBD2	CASGPRTSGRRAKTGSYEQYF	TGTGCTAGTGGTCCGAGGACTAGCGGGAGAAGGGCAAAAACCGGCTCCTACGAGCAGTACTTC
.	TRBJ2-1	TRBV5-8	.	CASSLRGSSYNEQFF	TGTGCCAGCAGCTTGAGGGGCAGCTCCTACAATGAGCAGTTCTTC
.	TRBJ2-7	TRBV29-1	.	CSVARGLAAYEQYF	TGCAGCGTTGCCCGCGGGCTAGCAGCCTACGAGCAGTACTTC
once	TRBJ2-7	TRBV19	.	CASSVGTFETYEQYF	TGTGCCAGTAGTGTCGGGACCTTCGAGACCTACGAGCAGTACTTC
.	TRBJ2-1	TRBV29-1	TRBD1	CSVDPGQGAGEQFF	TGCAGCGTTGACCCGGGACAGGGGGCAGGGGAGCAGTTCTTC
.	TRBJ2-7	TRBV6-5	.	CASSWAGGNEQYF	TGTGCCAGCAGTTGGGCCGGGGGAAACGAGCAGTACTTC
.	TRBJ2-1	TRBV29-1	.	CSTEQMLNEQFF	TGCAGCACAGAACAGATGCTCAATGAGCAGTTCTTC
.	TRBJ2-5	TRBV5-1	TRBD2	CASSSSGTSGETQYF	TGCGCCAGCAGCTCCTCCGGGACTAGCGGAGAGACCCAGTACTTC
.	TRBJ2-7	TRBV4-1	TRBD2	CASSPSGSGEQYF	TGCGCCAGCAGCCCTAGCGGGAGCGGCGAGCAGTACTTC